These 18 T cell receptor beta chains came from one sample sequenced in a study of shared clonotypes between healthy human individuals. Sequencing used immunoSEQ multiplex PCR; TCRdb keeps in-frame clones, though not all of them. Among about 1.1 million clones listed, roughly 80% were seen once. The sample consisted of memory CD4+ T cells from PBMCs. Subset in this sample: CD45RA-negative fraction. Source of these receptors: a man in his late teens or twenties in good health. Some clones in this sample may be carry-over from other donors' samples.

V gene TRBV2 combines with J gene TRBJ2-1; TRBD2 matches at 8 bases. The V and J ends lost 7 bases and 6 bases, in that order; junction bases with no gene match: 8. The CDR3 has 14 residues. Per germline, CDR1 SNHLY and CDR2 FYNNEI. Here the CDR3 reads CASNALAGRNEQFF. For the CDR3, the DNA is TGTGCCAGCAATGCCTTAGCGGGGCGCAATGAGCAGTTCTTC.

In nucleotides, the CDR3 is TGTGCCAGCAGTGATGAAGCGGGAGGGCCTTACGAGCAGTACTTC. It is translated as CASSDEAGGPYEQYF. The gene calls are TRBV2 and TRBJ2-7; the match to TRBD2 covers 10 bases. In germline, CDR1 is SNHLY, CDR2 FYNNEI. After removal of 3 bases from V and 4 bases from J, the junction contained 6 bases not matched to a gene. The CDR3 contains 15 residues. Based on the CDR3 plus reference TRBV2 and TRBJ2-7, the full variable domain is EPEVTQTPSHQVTQMGQEVILRCVPISNHLYFYWYRQILGQKVEFLVSFYNNEISEKSEIFDDQFSVERPDGSNFTLKIRSTKLEDSAMYFCASSDEAGGPYEQYFGPGTRLTVT.

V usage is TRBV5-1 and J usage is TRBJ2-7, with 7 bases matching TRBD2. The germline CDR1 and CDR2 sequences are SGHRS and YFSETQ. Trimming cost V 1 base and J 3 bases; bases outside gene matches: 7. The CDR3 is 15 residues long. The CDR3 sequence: CASSLSGSSGYEQYF. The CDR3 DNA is TGCGCCAGCAGCTTGTCGGGGTCTAGCGGCTACGAGCAGTACTTC.

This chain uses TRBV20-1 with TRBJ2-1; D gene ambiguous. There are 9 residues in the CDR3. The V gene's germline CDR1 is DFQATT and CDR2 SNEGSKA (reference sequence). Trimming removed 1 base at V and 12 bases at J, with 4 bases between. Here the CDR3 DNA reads TGCAGTGCTAGAGTCGGGCAGTTCTTC. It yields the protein CSARVGQFF.

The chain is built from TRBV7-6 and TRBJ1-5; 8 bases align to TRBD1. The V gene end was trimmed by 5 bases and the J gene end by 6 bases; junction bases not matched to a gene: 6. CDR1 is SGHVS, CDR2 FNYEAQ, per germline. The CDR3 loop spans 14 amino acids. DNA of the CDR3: TGTGCCAGCAGCCGACAGGGGTCGGGTCAGCCCCAGCATTTT. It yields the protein CASSRQGSGQPQHF.

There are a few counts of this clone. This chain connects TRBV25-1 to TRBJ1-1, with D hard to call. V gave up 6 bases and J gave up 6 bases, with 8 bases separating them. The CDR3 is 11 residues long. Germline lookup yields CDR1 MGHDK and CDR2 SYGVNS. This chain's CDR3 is CASRRFAEAFF. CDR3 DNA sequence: TGTGCCAGCAGGAGATTCGCTGAAGCTTTCTTT.

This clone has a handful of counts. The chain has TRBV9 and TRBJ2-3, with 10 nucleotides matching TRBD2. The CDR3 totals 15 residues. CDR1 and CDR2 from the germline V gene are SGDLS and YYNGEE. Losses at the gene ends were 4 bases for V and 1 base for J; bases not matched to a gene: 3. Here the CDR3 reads CASSRTSGGTDTQYF. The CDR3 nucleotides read TGTGCCAGCAGCAGGACTAGCGGAGGCACAGATACGCAGTATTTT.

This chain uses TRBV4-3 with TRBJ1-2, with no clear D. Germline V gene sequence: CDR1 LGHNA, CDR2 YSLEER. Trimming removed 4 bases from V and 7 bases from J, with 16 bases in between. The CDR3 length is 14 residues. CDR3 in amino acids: CASSPSGLGVGYTF. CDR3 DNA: TGCGCCAGCAGCCCCTCGGGCCTGGGAGTTGGCTACACCTTC.

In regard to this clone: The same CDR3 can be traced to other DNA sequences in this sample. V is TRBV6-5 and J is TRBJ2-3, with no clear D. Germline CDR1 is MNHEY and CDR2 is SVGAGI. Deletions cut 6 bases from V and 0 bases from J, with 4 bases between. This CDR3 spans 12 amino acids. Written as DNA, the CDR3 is TGTGCCAGCAGGGACAGCACAGATACGCAGTATTTT. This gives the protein CASRDSTDTQYF.

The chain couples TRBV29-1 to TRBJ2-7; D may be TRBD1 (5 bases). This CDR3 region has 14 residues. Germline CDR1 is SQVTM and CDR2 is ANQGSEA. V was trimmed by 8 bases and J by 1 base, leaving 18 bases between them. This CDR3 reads CSTWDGAESYEQYF. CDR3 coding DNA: TGCAGCACCTGGGATGGGGCGGAATCCTACGAGCAGTACTTC.

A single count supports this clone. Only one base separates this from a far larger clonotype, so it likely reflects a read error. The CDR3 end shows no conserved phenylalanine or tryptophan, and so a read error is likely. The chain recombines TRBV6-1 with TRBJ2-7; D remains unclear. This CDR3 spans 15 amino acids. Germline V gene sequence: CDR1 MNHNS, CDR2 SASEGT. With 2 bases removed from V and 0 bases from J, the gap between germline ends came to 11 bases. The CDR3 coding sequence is TGTGCCAGCAGTGAAAGAGCGACAAGCTCCTACGAGCAGTACTCC. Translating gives CASSERATSSYEQYS.

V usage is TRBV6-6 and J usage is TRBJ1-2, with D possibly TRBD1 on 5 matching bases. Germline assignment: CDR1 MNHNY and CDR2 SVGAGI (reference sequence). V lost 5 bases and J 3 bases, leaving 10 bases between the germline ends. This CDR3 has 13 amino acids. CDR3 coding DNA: TGTGCCAGCAGTATACAGGTCGACTATGGCTACACCTTC. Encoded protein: CASSIQVDYGYTF.

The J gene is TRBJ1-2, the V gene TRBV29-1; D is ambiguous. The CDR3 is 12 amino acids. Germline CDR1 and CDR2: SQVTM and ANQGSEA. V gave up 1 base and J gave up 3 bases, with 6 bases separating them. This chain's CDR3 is CSVEGGYYGYTF. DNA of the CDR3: TGCAGCGTTGAAGGGGGTTACTATGGCTACACCTTC.

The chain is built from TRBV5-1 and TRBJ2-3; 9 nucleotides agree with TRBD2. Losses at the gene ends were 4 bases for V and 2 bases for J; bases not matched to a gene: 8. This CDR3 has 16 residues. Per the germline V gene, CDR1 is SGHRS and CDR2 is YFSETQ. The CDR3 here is CASSGLAGTSTDTQYF. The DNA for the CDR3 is TGCGCCAGCAGCGGGCTAGCGGGGACTTCCACAGATACGCAGTATTTT.

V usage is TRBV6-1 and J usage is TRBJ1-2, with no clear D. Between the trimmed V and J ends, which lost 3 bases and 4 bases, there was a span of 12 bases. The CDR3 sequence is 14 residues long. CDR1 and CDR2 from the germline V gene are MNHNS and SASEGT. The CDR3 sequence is CASSEGSSLYGYTF. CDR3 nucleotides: TGTGCCAGCAGTGAGGGCAGCTCCCTCTATGGCTACACCTTC.

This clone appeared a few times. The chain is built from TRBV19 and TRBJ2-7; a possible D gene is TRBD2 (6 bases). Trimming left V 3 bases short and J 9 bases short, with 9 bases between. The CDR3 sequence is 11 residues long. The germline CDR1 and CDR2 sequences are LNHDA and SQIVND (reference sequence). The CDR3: CASSISGRQYF. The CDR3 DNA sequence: TGTGCCAGTAGTATTTCCGGGAGGCAGTACTTC. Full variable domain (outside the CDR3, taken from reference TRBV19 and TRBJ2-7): DGGITQSPKYLFRKEGQNVTLSCEQNLNHDAMYWYRQDPGQGLRLIYYSQIVNDFQKGDIAEGYSVSREKKESFPLTVTSAQKNPTAFYLCASSISGRQYFGPGTRLTVT.

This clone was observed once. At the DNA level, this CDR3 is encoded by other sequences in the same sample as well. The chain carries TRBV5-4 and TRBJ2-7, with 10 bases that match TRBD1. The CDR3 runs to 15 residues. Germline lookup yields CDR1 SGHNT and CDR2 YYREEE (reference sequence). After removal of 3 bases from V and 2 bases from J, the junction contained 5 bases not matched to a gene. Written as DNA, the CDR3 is TGTGCCAGCAGCTCTAGACAGGGGGCGACCTACGAGCAGTACTTC. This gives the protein CASSSRQGATYEQYF.

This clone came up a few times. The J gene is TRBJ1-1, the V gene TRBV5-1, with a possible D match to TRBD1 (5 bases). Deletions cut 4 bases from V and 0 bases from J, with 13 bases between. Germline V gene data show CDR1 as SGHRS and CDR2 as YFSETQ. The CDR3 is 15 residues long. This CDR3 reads CASSPQGPMNTEAFF. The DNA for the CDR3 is TGCGCCAGCAGCCCGCAGGGTCCGATGAACACTGAAGCTTTCTTT.